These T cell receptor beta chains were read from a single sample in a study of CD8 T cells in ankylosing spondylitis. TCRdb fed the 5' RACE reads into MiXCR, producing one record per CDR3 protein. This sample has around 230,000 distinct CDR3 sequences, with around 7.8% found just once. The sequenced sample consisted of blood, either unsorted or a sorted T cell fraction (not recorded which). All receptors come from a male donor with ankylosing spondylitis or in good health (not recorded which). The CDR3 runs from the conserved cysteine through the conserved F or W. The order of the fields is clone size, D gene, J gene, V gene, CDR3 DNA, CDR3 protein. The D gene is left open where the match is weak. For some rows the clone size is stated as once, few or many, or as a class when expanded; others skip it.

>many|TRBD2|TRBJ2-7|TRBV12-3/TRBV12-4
TGTGCCAGTAGGTCTAGCGGGAGATCCTACGAGCAGTACTTC
CASRSSGRSYEQYF
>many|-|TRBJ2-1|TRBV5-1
TGCGCCAGCAGCGGAGGACAGGGAGGGGGCGGTGAGCAGTTCTTC
CASSGGQGGGGEQFF
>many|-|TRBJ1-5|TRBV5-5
TGTGCCAGCAGCTTGCCTAGGTCCGGCAATCAGCCCCAGCATTTT
CASSLPRSGNQPQHF
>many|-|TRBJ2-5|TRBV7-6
TGTGCCAGCAGCTTAGCAGGTGACAGATTCTCGGAGACCCAGTACTTC
CASSLAGDRFSETQYF
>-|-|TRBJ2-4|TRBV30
TGTGCCTGGAGCACAGGAATTGGCCGAAACATTCAGTACTTC
CAWSTGIGRNIQYF
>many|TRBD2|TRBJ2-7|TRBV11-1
TGTGCCAGCAGCTTAGGGACTAGCGGGACTTACTACGAGCAGTACTTC
CASSLGTSGTYYEQYF
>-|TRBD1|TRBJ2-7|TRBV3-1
TGTGCCAGCAGACAGGGGCAGGGGCCCTACGAGCAGTACTTC
CASRQGQGPYEQYF
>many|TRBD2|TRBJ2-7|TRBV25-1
TGTGCCAGCAGTGTTGGGACTAGCGGATACTACGAGCAGTACTTC
CASSVGTSGYYEQYF
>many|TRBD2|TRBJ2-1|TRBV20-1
TGCAGTGCTAGACCCACCGGGACTAGCGGGAGTGGACCATTCTTC
CSARPTGTSGSGPFF
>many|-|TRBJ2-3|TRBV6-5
TGTGCCAGCAGTTACCCCGAGGATCATCCTAGCACAGATACGCAGTATTTT
CASSYPEDHPSTDTQYF
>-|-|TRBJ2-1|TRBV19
TGTGCCAGTAGTATACAGAGCTCCTACAATGAGCAGTTCTTC
CASSIQSSYNEQFF
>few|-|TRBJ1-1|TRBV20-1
TGCAGTGCTAGCGTCAGGCCGAACACTGAAGCTTTCTTT
CSASVRPNTEAFF
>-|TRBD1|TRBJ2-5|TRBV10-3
TGTGCCATCAGTGAGTCGGAAAACAGGGGTCTTGAGACCCAGTACTTC
CAISESENRGLETQYF
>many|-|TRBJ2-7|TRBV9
TGTGCCAGCAGCGTATCCCTTACCCCCTACGAGCAGTACTTC
CASSVSLTPYEQYF
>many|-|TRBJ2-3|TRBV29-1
TGCAGCGTCCGAACTCTTAAGCGGAGGGACGGCACAGATACGCAGTATTTT
CSVRTLKRRDGTDTQYF
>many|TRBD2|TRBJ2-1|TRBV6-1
TGTGCCAGCTCAACACCGGGACTAGCGGTTAATGAGCAGTTCTTC
CASSTPGLAVNEQFF
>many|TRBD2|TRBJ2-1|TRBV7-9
TGTGCCAGCAGCGAAACTAGCGGGAATTACAATGAGCAGTTCTTC
CASSETSGNYNEQFF
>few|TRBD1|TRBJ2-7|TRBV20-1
TGCAGTGCTAGAGCCCTTGACAGGGGCACGTACGAGCAGTACTTC
CSARALDRGTYEQYF
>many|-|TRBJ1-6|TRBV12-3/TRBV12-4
TGTGCCAGCAGTTTGAACTGGTATAATTCACCCCTCCACTTT
CASSLNWYNSPLHF
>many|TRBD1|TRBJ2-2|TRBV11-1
TGTGCCAGCAGCTTGGACAGGGACTACACCGGGGAGCTGTTTTTT
CASSLDRDYTGELFF
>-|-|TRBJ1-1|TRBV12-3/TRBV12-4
TGTGCCAGCAGTTTAGAAGGACGGTTCAGGGTGGGAGGGAACACTGAAGCTTTCTTT
CASSLEGRFRVGGNTEAFF
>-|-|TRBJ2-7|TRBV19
TGTGCCAGTAGTAACGGACGAGCCTCCTACGAGCAGTACTTC
CASSNGRASYEQYF
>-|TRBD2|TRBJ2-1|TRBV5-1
TGCGCCAGCAGCTTGTCACTAGCGGGAGGGATGCAAGAGCAGTTCTTC
CASSLSLAGGMQEQFF
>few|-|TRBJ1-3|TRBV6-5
TGTGCCAGCAGTTACCAGGGAGACCGAGGAAACACCATATATTTT
CASSYQGDRGNTIYF
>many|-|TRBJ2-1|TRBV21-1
TGTGCCAGCAGCAAAAGCAAGGGGAAAGCCTACAATGAGCAGTTCTTC
CASSKSKGKAYNEQFF
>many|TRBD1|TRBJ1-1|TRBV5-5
TGTGCCAGCAGCTGGGGACAGATAATGAACACTGAAGCTTTCTTT
CASSWGQIMNTEAFF
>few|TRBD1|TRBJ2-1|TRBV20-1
TGCAGTGCTAGAGAAGACAGGGCCTACAACGATGAGCAGTTCTTC
CSAREDRAYNDEQFF
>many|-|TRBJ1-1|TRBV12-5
TGTGCTAGTGGTTTGGCGACAGGCTACAATACTCAACAAGCTTTCTTT
CASGLATGYNTQQAFF
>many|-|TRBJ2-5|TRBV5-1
TGCGCCAGCAGCTTAAGGGGGGCTAGAGGAGAGACCCAGTACTTC
CASSLRGARGETQYF
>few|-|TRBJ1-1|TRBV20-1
TGCAGTGCTAGAGATCATACAGGGCAGGACACTGAAGCTTTCTTT
CSARDHTGQDTEAFF
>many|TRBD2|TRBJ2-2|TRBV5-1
TGCGCCAGCATCCCGGGGGGATCCACCGGGGAGCTGTTTTTT
CASIPGGSTGELFF
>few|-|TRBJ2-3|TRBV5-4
TGTGCCAGCAGCCCCGGCTGGGGTGGCACAGATACGCAGTATTTT
CASSPGWGGTDTQYF
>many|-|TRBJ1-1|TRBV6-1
TGTGCCAGCAGTGAACGGGCCAACACTGAAGCTTTCTTT
CASSERANTEAFF
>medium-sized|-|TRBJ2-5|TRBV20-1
TGCAGTGCGACCGAAGCCGGTCAGCAAGAGACCCAGTACTTC
CSATEAGQQETQYF
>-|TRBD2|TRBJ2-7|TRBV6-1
TGTGCCAGCAGTAAAGCGGGAGGGCAGTACGAGCAGTACTTC
CASSKAGGQYEQYF
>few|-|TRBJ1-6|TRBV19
TGTGCCAGTAGTACTGGGGTCAATTCACCCCTCCACTTT
CASSTGVNSPLHF
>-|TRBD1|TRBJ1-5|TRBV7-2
TGTGCCAGCAGCTTAGTTAGGACAGGGGGCGGGCAGCCCCAGCATTTT
CASSLVRTGGGQPQHF
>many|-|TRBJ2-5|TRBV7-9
TGTGCCAGCAGATCTCAAGAGACCCAGTACTTC
CASRSQETQYF
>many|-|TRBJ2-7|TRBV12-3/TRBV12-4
TGTGCCAGCAGCCCTGGAATATACGAGCAGTACTTC
CASSPGIYEQYF
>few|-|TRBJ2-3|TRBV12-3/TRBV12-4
TGTGCCAGCAGTCTACTCGGGGGGCCCCAGGGAGATACGCAGTATTTT
CASSLLGGPQGDTQYF
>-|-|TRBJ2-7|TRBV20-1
TGCAGTGCTAGTGGGCTAGCTCTCGGCGAGCAGTACTTC
CSASGLALGEQYF
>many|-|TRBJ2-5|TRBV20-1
TGCAGTGCTACGACAGGACGTGATGAGACCCAGTACTTC
CSATTGRDETQYF
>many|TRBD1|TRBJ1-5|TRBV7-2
TGTGCCAGCAGCAAAGGGACAGGGTCTATTAATCAGCCCCAGCATTTT
CASSKGTGSINQPQHF
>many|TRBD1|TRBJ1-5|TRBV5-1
TGCGCCAGCAGCCCTGGAGGGGGCAAGGAGCCCCAGCATTTT
CASSPGGGKEPQHF
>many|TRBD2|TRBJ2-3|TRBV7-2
TGTGCCAGCAGCTTAAAACTAGCGGGGGGTGCACCCATCACGCAGTATTTT
CASSLKLAGGAPITQYF
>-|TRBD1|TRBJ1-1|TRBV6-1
TGTGCCAGCAGGACTGACAAGGACAGGGCGGCTGAAGCTTTCTTT
CASRTDKDRAAEAFF
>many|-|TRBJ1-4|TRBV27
TGTGCCAGCAGTAGGGGAATAGACATAAGTAATGAAAAACTGTTTTTT
CASSRGIDISNEKLFF
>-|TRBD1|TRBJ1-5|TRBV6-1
TGTGCCACCCGAAACGGACAGGGACGAAATCAGCCCCAGCATTTT
CATRNGQGRNQPQHF